These T cell receptor beta chains were read from a single sample in a study of post-analysis software for immune sequencing data. TCRdb re-called the PCR reads through MiXCR, storing one row per CDR3 protein. The sample holds roughly 620,000 distinct CDR3 sequences; roughly 40% are singletons and the top ten take approximately 1.7%. The sequenced material came from blood. The receptor source for this set is a girl aged 10 to 17 with multiple sclerosis. CDR3s include the opening cysteine and the closing phenylalanine or tryptophan. Fields, in order: J gene, D gene, clone size, V gene, CDR3 protein, CDR3 DNA. A D gene is named only where the DNA matches it firmly. Clone size is given for some rows only: seen once, a few or many times, or a class if the clone is expanded.

TRBJ2-2 | TRBD1 | - | TRBV6-5 | CASSYSGTGGRNTGELFF | TGTGCCAGCAGTTACTCGGGGACAGGGGGAAGGAACACCGGGGAGCTGTTTTTT
TRBJ2-3 | - | - | TRBV6-5 | CASSYSRIGADTQYF | TGTGCCAGCAGTTACTCGAGAATAGGCGCAGATACGCAGTATTTT
TRBJ2-5 | - | - | TRBV6-6 | CASSYSEGSETQYF | TGTGCCAGCAGTTACTCGGAGGGCAGTGAGACCCAGTACTTC
TRBJ1-2 | TRBD1 | many | TRBV7-3 | CASSLHRGGGEYGYTF | TGTGCCAGCAGCTTACACAGGGGCGGAGGGGAGTATGGCTACACCTTC
TRBJ2-7 | TRBD2 | - | TRBV12-3/TRBV12-4 | CASRSGAENIRYF | TGTGCCAGCAGGAGCGGGGCGGAGAACATTCGGTACTTC
TRBJ2-5 | TRBD1 | few | TRBV5-1 | CASSLEGTEETQYF | TGCGCCAGCAGCTTGGAGGGGACAGAAGAGACCCAGTACTTC
TRBJ1-2 | - | - | TRBV29-1 | CTVGFDNYGYTF | TGCACCGTGGGCTTTGACAACTATGGCTACACCTTC
TRBJ1-1 | TRBD1 | - | TRBV5-1 | CASSAGQANTEAFF | TGCGCCAGCAGCGCGGGACAGGCGAACACTGAAGCTTTCTTT
TRBJ1-2 | - | - | TRBV11-3 | CASSSQGPVYGYTF | TGTGCCAGCAGCTCCCAAGGGCCAGTTTATGGCTACACCTTC
TRBJ2-5 | - | few | TRBV5-1 | CASSLDPRGQETQYF | TGCGCCAGCAGCTTGGACCCGAGAGGGCAAGAGACCCAGTACTTC
TRBJ2-4 | - | - | TRBV2 | CASTRDKKNIQYF | TGTGCCAGCACTAGGGACAAGAAAAACATTCAGTACTTC
TRBJ2-3 | TRBD2 | - | TRBV28 | CASSGRGKGYTDTQYF | TGTGCCAGCAGTGGGCGGGGGAAGGGGTACACAGATACGCAGTATTTT
TRBJ2-1 | - | - | TRBV12-3/TRBV12-4 | CASSLGDYEQFF | TGTGCCAGCAGTTTAGGTGACTACGAGCAGTTCTTC
TRBJ2-1 | - | few | TRBV7-9 | CASSSKGSARDNEQFF | TGTGCCAGCAGCTCAAAGGGCTCAGCCCGTGACAATGAGCAGTTCTTC
TRBJ1-2 | TRBD1 | - | TRBV7-8 | CASSLVVTGGDYGYTF | TGCGCCAGCAGCTTAGTAGTGACAGGGGGAGACTATGGCTACACCTTC
TRBJ2-3 | TRBD1 | - | TRBV5-1 | CASSGADRGHEDTQYF | TGCGCCAGCAGCGGCGCGGACAGGGGGCATGAAGATACGCAGTATTTT
TRBJ1-5 | - | - | TRBV12-3/TRBV12-4 | CASNAGPGNQPQHF | TGTGCCAGCAACGCAGGGCCCGGGAATCAGCCCCAGCATTTT
TRBJ2-7 | TRBD1 | - | TRBV25-1 | CASFSRPGGYEQYF | TGTGCCAGCTTCTCGAGGCCAGGGGGCTACGAGCAGTACTTC
TRBJ2-7 | TRBD1 | few | TRBV12-3/TRBV12-4 | CASSPHRGAYEQYF | TGTGCCAGCAGTCCCCACAGGGGAGCCTACGAGCAGTACTTC
TRBJ2-3 | - | - | TRBV6-1 | CASSRPRGGSASSRDTQYF | TGTGCCAGCAGTCGACCCAGGGGGGGAAGCGCCTCAAGTAGAGATACGCAGTATTTT
TRBJ2-5 | TRBD2 | - | TRBV29-1 | CSVALAGGGETQYF | TGCAGCGTTGCCCTAGCGGGCGGGGGAGAGACCCAGTACTTC
TRBJ1-5 | - | - | TRBV5-1 | CASPSGGRVDQPQHF | TGCGCCAGCCCGAGTGGGGGAAGAGTGGATCAGCCCCAGCATTTT
TRBJ2-5 | - | - | TRBV12-3/TRBV12-4 | CASSRSSETQYF | TGTGCCAGCAGTCGATCGTCGGAGACCCAGTACTTC
TRBJ2-1 | - | few | TRBV7-9 | CASSIYSGLNEQFF | TGTGCCAGCAGCATATACAGCGGGCTCAATGAGCAGTTCTTC
TRBJ1-4 | - | few | TRBV6-5 | CASRLLPSLQEKLFF | TGTGCCAGCAGACTTCTTCCCTCCTTGCAAGAAAAACTGTTTTTT
TRBJ1-1 | TRBD1 | few | TRBV12-3/TRBV12-4 | CAVQTRGRLGAFF | TGTGCCGTTCAGACCAGGGGGCGTCTAGGAGCTTTCTTT
TRBJ2-7 | - | few | TRBV12-3/TRBV12-4 | CASSFGVAPYEQYF | TGTGCCAGCAGTTTCGGAGTAGCCCCCTACGAGCAGTACTTC
TRBJ2-7 | - | - | TRBV5-1 | CASSLGGRTTYEQYF | TGCGCCAGCAGCTTGGGTGGCAGAACAACCTACGAGCAGTACTTC
TRBJ1-5 | - | - | TRBV12-3/TRBV12-4 | CASSLSARYSNQPQHF | TGTGCCAGCAGCCTCTCGGCCCGGTATAGCAATCAGCCCCAGCATTTT
TRBJ2-5 | TRBD2 | - | TRBV4-2 | CASSQGTSGTQETQYF | TGTGCCAGCAGCCAAGGAACTAGCGGGACCCAAGAGACCCAGTACTTC
TRBJ2-7 | TRBD1 | - | TRBV4-2 | CASSQETGRPYEQYF | TGTGCCAGCAGCCAAGAGACAGGGCGGCCCTACGAGCAGTACTTC
TRBJ2-3 | TRBD2 | - | TRBV20-1 | CSARTSGADTQYF | TGCAGTGCAAGGACTAGCGGTGCAGATACGCAGTATTTT
TRBJ2-4 | - | few | TRBV24-1 | CATLKGDTSIQYF | TGTGCCACCCTCAAAGGCGACACCAGCATTCAGTACTTC
TRBJ1-5 | - | few | TRBV12-3/TRBV12-4 | CASRQSSNQPQHF | TGTGCCAGCAGACAGTCTAGCAATCAGCCCCAGCATTTT
TRBJ1-6 | - | - | TRBV12-3/TRBV12-4 | CASSLKANSPLHF | TGTGCCAGCAGTTTAAAGGCAAATTCACCCCTCCACTTT
TRBJ2-1 | - | many | TRBV30 | CAWSPGWSYNEQFF | TGTGCCTGGAGCCCAGGGTGGTCCTACAATGAGCAGTTCTTC
TRBJ2-5 | - | - | TRBV6-5 | CASSYSNPPGEEQYF | TGTGCCAGCAGTTACTCGAACCCTCCTGGCGAGGAGCAGTACTTC
TRBJ1-6 | TRBD1 | - | TRBV12-3/TRBV12-4 | CATQGALNSPLHF | TGTGCCACCCAGGGGGCTCTGAATTCACCCCTCCACTTT
TRBJ2-1 | - | few | TRBV2 | CASSEEPPAYNEQFF | TGTGCCAGCAGTGAAGAACCACCAGCCTACAATGAGCAGTTCTTC
TRBJ2-1 | TRBD2 | - | TRBV5-6 | CASSHLSSGGADEQFF | TGTGCCAGCAGCCATCTCTCCAGCGGGGGGGCTGATGAGCAGTTCTTC
TRBJ2-1 | TRBD1 | few | TRBV6-4 | CASSDKDHRTGANEQFF | TGTGCCAGCAGTGACAAGGACCATCGGACAGGGGCCAATGAGCAGTTCTTC
TRBJ2-1 | - | - | TRBV6-4 | CASTSGTGSYNEQFF | TGTGCCAGCACCTCGGGGACTGGCTCCTACAATGAGCAGTTCTTC
TRBJ2-1 | TRBD2 | few | TRBV2 | CASSEWLAGGFNEQFF | TGTGCCAGCAGTGAATGGTTAGCGGGGGGGTTCAATGAGCAGTTCTTC
TRBJ1-2 | - | - | TRBV7-2 | CASRLGTRTALGYGYTF | TGTGCCAGCAGGTTAGGGACTCGCACCGCCTTGGGCTATGGCTACACCTTC
TRBJ1-1 | - | - | TRBV7-2 | CASSRREGYTEAFF | TGTGCCAGCAGCCGTCGTGAAGGGTACACTGAAGCTTTCTTT
TRBJ1-5 | - | - | TRBV6-6 | CAGSNYGNQPQHF | TGTGCCGGTTCAAATTACGGCAATCAGCCCCAGCATTTT
TRBJ2-7 | - | - | TRBV7-2 | CASSLDRPPYEQYF | TGTGCCAGCAGCTTAGACAGGCCTCCCTACGAGCAGTACTTC
TRBJ2-1 | - | - | TRBV7-2 | CASSLLRTPYNEQFF | TGTGCCAGCAGCCTACTCAGAACCCCCTACAATGAGCAGTTCTTC
TRBJ2-1 | - | - | TRBV5-1 | CASSRSFEGLEQFF | TGCGCCAGCAGCCGGTCCTTCGAAGGTTTGGAGCAGTTCTTC
TRBJ2-3 | - | few | TRBV30 | CAWKKLTGTDTQYF | TGTGCCTGGAAGAAGTTAACGGGCACAGATACGCAGTATTTT